The 19 T cell receptor beta chains below all came from one sample that was sequenced in a study of blood T cell repertoires in COVID-19. Clones were read by immunoSEQ multiplex PCR, and TCRdb kept only the in-frame ones, dropping some. Here the sample spans under 250,000 clones, 86% being singletons. The specimen was peripheral blood. The source is a man at least 80 years old with acute or convalescent COVID-19.

This clone was recorded once. This chain joins TRBV5-1 and TRBJ2-5; perhaps TRBD2 as D (5 bases). This CDR3 spans 13 amino acids. From germline, CDR1 is SGHRS and CDR2 YFSETQ. The V and J ends lost 3 bases and 0 bases respectively, with 6 bases between them. The CDR3 sequence: CASSSDYQETQYF. The CDR3 coding sequence is TGCGCCAGCAGCTCGGACTACCAAGAGACCCAGTACTTC.

The chain employs TRBV5-6 and TRBJ1-1, with D perhaps matching TRBD1 (5 bases). V lost 0 bases, J lost 5 bases, and 8 bases lay in between. This CDR3 spans 13 amino acids. Germline lookup yields CDR1 SGHDT and CDR2 YYEEEE. The CDR3 spells CASSLVGRTEAFF. The CDR3 DNA is TGTGCCAGCAGCTTGGTGGGGCGGACTGAAGCTTTCTTT.

This sequence joins TRBV7-8 and TRBJ1-5; D is possibly TRBD1 (5 bases). This CDR3 has 15 residues. Trimming stripped 1 base from V and 2 bases from J, with 9 bases between. Germline V gives CDR1 SGHVS, CDR2 FQNEAQ. The CDR3 region has the DNA TGTGCCAGCAGCTTAGGGGGCGCCGGCAATCAGCCCCAGCATTTT. Encoded protein: CASSLGGAGNQPQHF.

The V gene is TRBV9, the J gene TRBJ2-7; TRBD1 matches at 10 bases. V shed 3 bases, J shed 5 bases, and the junction held 5 bases outside the gene matches. The germline V gene encodes CDR1 SGDLS and CDR2 YYNGEE. The CDR3 loop spans 14 amino acids. Here the CDR3 DNA reads TGTGCCAGCAGCGCCCGGGACAGGGGAAACGAGCAGTACTTC. It specifies CASSARDRGNEQYF. The whole variable domain, filled in from reference TRBV9 and TRBJ2-7, reads DSGVTQTPKHLITATGQRVTLRCSPRSGDLSVYWYQQSLDQGLQFLIQYYNGEERAKGNILERFSAQQFPDLHSELNLSSLELGDSALYFCASSARDRGNEQYFGPGTRLTVT.

The V call is TRBV7-2, the J call TRBJ2-2, with D possibly TRBD1 on 5 matching bases. V was trimmed by 2 bases and J by 0 bases, leaving 13 bases between them. CDR1 is SGHTA, CDR2 FQGNSA, per germline. CDR3 length equals 17 residues. The CDR3 region has the DNA TGTGCCAGCAGCTTATCGGCGTTCAGGGCGAACACCGGGGAGCTGTTTTTT. Amino acid sequence: CASSLSAFRANTGELFF.

The rearrangement joins TRBV6-5 to TRBJ1-5, with 8 bases that match TRBD1. J gave up 6 bases and V 6 bases, and 7 bases lay outside the gene matches. The CDR3 runs 14 residues. Germline assignment: CDR1 MNHEY and CDR2 SVGAGI. CDR3 loop: CASSLTGEAQPQHF. CDR3 bases: TGTGCCAGCAGCCTGACAGGGGAGGCTCAGCCCCAGCATTTT.

This clone is a singleton in its sample. This chain connects TRBV28 to TRBJ1-4; TRBD1 matches at 12 bases. This CDR3 is built from 18 residues. CDR1 and CDR2 from the germline V gene are MDHEN and SYDVKM. The junction had 15 bases not matched to a gene; V was cut back by 5 bases and J by 8 bases. CDR3 in DNA: TGTGCCAGCAGTGACAACACGGGACAGGGGGCGGGCTTCGAAAAACTGTTTTTT. This encodes CASSDNTGQGAGFEKLFF.

This clone was observed once. V gene TRBV18 combines with J gene TRBJ1-5; D is undetermined. The CDR3 is made up of 14 amino acids. The V gene's germline CDR1 is KGHSH and CDR2 LQKENI. V gave up 5 bases and J gave up 0 bases, with 8 bases separating them. CDR3 in amino acids: CASSSLNSNQPQHF. For the CDR3, the DNA is TGTGCCAGCTCAAGCCTGAATAGCAATCAGCCCCAGCATTTT.

The rearrangement uses TRBV12-3 or TRBV12-4 and TRBJ2-7, with 8 bases aligning to TRBD2. The CDR3 spans 13 residues. Trimming cost V 6 bases and J 6 bases; bases outside gene matches: 7. The CDR3 loop is CASSTSGSVEQYF. CDR3 in DNA: TGTGCCAGCAGCACTAGCGGCTCTGTCGAGCAGTACTTC.

The gene calls are TRBV9 and TRBJ1-2; possibly TRBD1 for D (5 bases). V dropped 0 bases and J dropped 1 base, with 16 bases sitting between them. CDR1 is SGDLS, CDR2 YYNGEE, per germline. The CDR3 extends over 17 amino acids. CDR3 in amino acids: CASSVAQDPTLNYGYTF. In nucleotides, the CDR3 is TGTGCCAGCAGCGTAGCACAGGACCCCACACTTAACTATGGCTACACCTTC. The full variable domain, its missing parts supplied by reference TRBV9 and TRBJ1-2, is DSGVTQTPKHLITATGQRVTLRCSPRSGDLSVYWYQQSLDQGLQFLIQYYNGEERAKGNILERFSAQQFPDLHSELNLSSLELGDSALYFCASSVAQDPTLNYGYTFGSGTRLTVV.

This chain links TRBV11-2 with TRBJ1-2; D might be TRBD1 (6 bases). The V end was cut by 6 bases, the J end by 7 bases, with 9 bases between. The germline gives CDR1 SGHAT, CDR2 FQNNGV. The CDR3 runs to 11 residues. DNA for the CDR3: TGTGCCAGCAGACGGGGGGCTGGCTACACCTTC. It codes for CASRRGAGYTF. The full variable domain, in which reference TRBV11-2 and TRBJ1-2 provide the parts outside the CDR3, is EAGVAQSPRYKIIEKRQSVAFWCNPISGHATLYWYQQILGQGPKLLIQFQNNGVVDDSQLPKDRFSAERLKGVDSTLKIQPAKLEDSAVYLCASRRGAGYTFGSGTRLTVV.

The chain couples TRBV25-1 to TRBJ1-3, with D hard to call. V lost 6 bases and J 2 bases, leaving 8 bases between the germline ends. The germline gives CDR1 MGHDK, CDR2 SYGVNS. The CDR3 spans 13 residues. CDR3 DNA sequence: TGTGCCAGCAGGGACGGGGCTGGAAACACCATATATTTT. Translation: CASRDGAGNTIYF. The full variable domain, in which reference TRBV25-1 and TRBJ1-3 provide the parts outside the CDR3, is EADIYQTPRYLVIGTGKKITLECSQTMGHDKMYWYQQDPGMELHLIHYSYGVNSTEKGDLSSESTVSRIRTEHFPLTLESARPSHTSQYLCASRDGAGNTIYFGEGSWLTVV.

This clone has a single count. The J gene is TRBJ2-3, the V gene TRBV27, with D perhaps matching TRBD1 (6 bases). The V end lost 3 bases, the J end lost 0 bases, and 16 bases lay between the germline ends. The CDR3 has 17 residues. Germline loops: CDR1 MNHEY, CDR2 SMNVEV (reference sequence). CDR3 loop: CASSLTGGGTSTDTQYF. CDR3 nucleotides: TGTGCCAGCAGTTTGACAGGTGGGGGAACTAGCACAGATACGCAGTATTTT.

This clone was seen a handful of times. This chain connects TRBV6-2 or TRBV6-3 to TRBJ1-1; no clear D gene. The V and J ends lost 4 bases and 4 bases respectively, with 10 bases between them. This CDR3 contains 13 residues. CDR1 and CDR2 from the germline V gene are MNHEY and SVGEGT. CDR3 region: CASSWEGGTEAFF. In nucleotides, the CDR3 is TGTGCCAGCAGTTGGGAGGGAGGCACTGAAGCTTTCTTT.

The chain couples TRBV5-8 to TRBJ2-7, with D maybe TRBD1 (6 bases). With 0 bases removed from V and 2 bases from J, the gap between germline ends came to 9 bases. The CDR3 has 14 residues. Looked up from germline, CDR1 is SGHTS and CDR2 is YDEGEE. The CDR3 DNA follows: TGTGCCAGCAGCTTGGGACAGGCCACCTACGAGCAGTACTTC. Protein product: CASSLGQATYEQYF. Full variable domain (missing parts from reference TRBV5-8 and TRBJ2-7): EAGVTQSPTHLIKTRGQQATLRCSPISGHTSVYWYQQALGLGLQFLLWYDEGEERNRGNFPPRFSGRQFPNYSSELNVNALELEDSALYLCASSLGQATYEQYFGPGTRLTVT.

This chain uses TRBV2 with TRBJ2-7; 8 bases match TRBD2. Trimming took 4 bases from V and 5 from J; bases not matched to a gene: 10. The CDR3 length is 15 residues. Germline CDR1 SNHLY, CDR2 FYNNEI. The CDR3 region is CASSAEAGANHEQYF. The CDR3 DNA sequence: TGTGCCAGCAGTGCGGAAGCGGGAGCTAATCACGAGCAGTACTTC. Based on the CDR3 plus reference TRBV2 and TRBJ2-7, the full variable domain is EPEVTQTPSHQVTQMGQEVILRCVPISNHLYFYWYRQILGQKVEFLVSFYNNEISEKSEIFDDQFSVERPDGSNFTLKIRSTKLEDSAMYFCASSAEAGANHEQYFGPGTRLTVT.

This sequence joins TRBV27 and TRBJ1-2, with D unclear. Germline CDR1 and CDR2: MNHEY and SMNVEV (reference sequence). There are 15 residues in the CDR3. V was trimmed by 6 bases and J by 6 bases, leaving 20 bases between them. The CDR3 DNA reads TGTGCCAGCAGCAATGGCATGGGGAGTTGGAATGGCTACACCTTC. It specifies CASSNGMGSWNGYTF.

V usage is TRBV19 and J usage is TRBJ2-3; the match to TRBD1 covers 7 bases. CDR1 is LNHDA and CDR2 is SQIVND in the germline V gene (reference sequence). This CDR3 is built from 14 residues. Trimming cost V 9 bases and J 3 bases; bases outside gene matches: 9. CDR3 loop: CASHYRGRTDTQYF. CDR3 nucleotides: TGTGCCAGCCATTACAGGGGTCGAACAGATACGCAGTATTTT.

The V and J genes are TRBV20-1 and TRBJ2-5, with D unresolved. CDR1 and CDR2 (germline): DFQATT, SNEGSKA (reference sequence). Trimming stripped 8 bases from V and 5 bases from J, with 12 bases between. The CDR3 sequence is 11 residues long. CDR3 region: CSSHRGETQYF. CDR3 nucleotide sequence: TGCAGTTCCCATCGTGGCGAGACCCAGTACTTC.